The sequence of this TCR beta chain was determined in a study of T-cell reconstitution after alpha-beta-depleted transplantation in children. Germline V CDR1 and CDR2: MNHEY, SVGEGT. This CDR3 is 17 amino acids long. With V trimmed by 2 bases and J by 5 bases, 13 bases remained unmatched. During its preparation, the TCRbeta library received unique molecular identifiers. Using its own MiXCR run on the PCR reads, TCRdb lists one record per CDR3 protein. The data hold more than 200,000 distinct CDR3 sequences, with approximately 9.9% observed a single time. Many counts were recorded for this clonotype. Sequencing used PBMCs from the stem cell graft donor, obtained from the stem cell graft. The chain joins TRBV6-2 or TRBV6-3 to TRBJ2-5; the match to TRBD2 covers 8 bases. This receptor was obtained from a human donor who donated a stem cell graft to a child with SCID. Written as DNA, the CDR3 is TGTGCCAGCAGTTACCCAAGCCTCGGGGGGGCCCGTGAGACCCAGTACTTC. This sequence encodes CASSYPSLGGARETQYF.